These T cell receptor beta chains were read from a single sample in a study of blood T cell repertoires in COVID-19. Assay: immunoSEQ multiplex PCR; the TCRdb copy retains only in-frame clones and omits some. The sample records approximately 360,000 clones, more than 75% being singletons. The material sequenced was PBMCs or T cells enriched from blood (not recorded which). The receptors stem from a woman in her twenties or thirties with acute COVID-19. CDR3s include the opening cysteine and the closing phenylalanine or tryptophan. The order of the fields is clone size, V gene, J gene, D gene, CDR3 DNA, CDR3 protein. D genes are given only for firm matches. Part of the rows lack a size; the others show once, few, many or a class for expanded clones.

.	TRBV30	TRBJ1-2	TRBD1	TGTGCCTGGATCAGGGGGGCCTATGGCTACACCTTC	CAWIRGAYGYTF
.	TRBV18	TRBJ2-7	TRBD1	TGTGCCAGCTCACCGACAGGGGGATCCTACGAGCAGTACTTC	CASSPTGGSYEQYF
.	TRBV30	TRBJ1-1	.	TGTGCCTGGAAGGGGAGGCATACTCAAAATAGGGTTGAAGCTTTCTTT	CAWKGRHTQNRVEAFF
.	TRBV2	TRBJ2-1	.	TGTGCCAGCAGTGAGAGTTTAGAGCAGTTCTTC	CASSESLEQFF
.	TRBV9	TRBJ1-6	.	TGTGCCAGCAGCGTACAGGGAGGTAATTCACCCCTCCACTTT	CASSVQGGNSPLHF
.	TRBV9	TRBJ1-3	.	TGTGCCAGCAGCCCGTACAGGTTCTCTGGAAACACCATATATTTT	CASSPYRFSGNTIYF
.	TRBV9	TRBJ2-5	.	TGTGCCAGCAGCCCCGGGGGTCTTGGGGAGACCCAGTACTTC	CASSPGGLGETQYF
.	TRBV6-5	TRBJ1-5	.	TGTGCCAGCAGCCCCGGACAGTTGAACTATCAGCCCCAGCATTTT	CASSPGQLNYQPQHF
once	TRBV18	TRBJ2-1	.	TGTGCCAGCTCACCACCGAAGACAGCCGACAATGAGCAGTTCTTC	CASSPPKTADNEQFF
.	TRBV9	TRBJ2-3	.	TGTGCCAGCAGCGTCCAACTAGAGGCGGATACGCAGTATTTT	CASSVQLEADTQYF
.	TRBV30	TRBJ1-1	TRBD1	TGTGCCTGGAGGGGGGACAGGGGGCGGGCGACTGAAGCTTTCTTT	CAWRGDRGRATEAFF
.	TRBV6-1	TRBJ1-2	.	TGTGCCAGCAGTGAATGGCAGGGACTAGCTAACTATGGCTACACCTTC	CASSEWQGLANYGYTF
.	TRBV7-8	TRBJ1-1	TRBD1	TGTGCCAGCAGCGGACAGGGGGCGAGCACTGAAGCTTTCTTT	CASSGQGASTEAFF
.	TRBV23-1	TRBJ1-5	.	TGCGCCAGCAGTCAATCGTGGGCAGGGTCTTGGAATCAGCCCCAGCATTTT	CASSQSWAGSWNQPQHF
.	TRBV10-1	TRBJ2-3	.	TGCGCCAGCAGTGACAGAACAGGGACAGATACGCAGTATTTT	CASSDRTGTDTQYF
.	TRBV5-6	TRBJ1-3	TRBD1	TGTGCCAGCAGCTTGACGGGACAGCGTGGAAACACCATATATTTT	CASSLTGQRGNTIYF
.	TRBV3-1/TRBV3-2	TRBJ1-2	.	TGTGCCAGCAGCCACCCTTACATGGGCGGCTACACCTTC	CASSHPYMGGYTF
.	TRBV19	TRBJ2-7	TRBD2	TGTGCCAGTAGTATTAGCGGGGGCAGCTCCTACGAGCAGTACTTC	CASSISGGSSYEQYF
.	TRBV5-1	TRBJ1-1	.	TGCGCCAGCAGCTCCAAACAGGGCAACACTGAAGCTTTCTTT	CASSSKQGNTEAFF
.	TRBV5-6	TRBJ1-5	TRBD1	TGTGCCAGCAGCACTCAAACAGGGGGCAGCAATCAGCCCCAGCATTTT	CASSTQTGGSNQPQHF
.	TRBV19	TRBJ1-5	.	TGTGCCAGTAGTTACGGACAGAATCAGCCCCAGCATTTT	CASSYGQNQPQHF
once	TRBV5-1	TRBJ1-1	TRBD1	TGCGCCAGCACCCTACAGGGGGCCGGCACTGAAGCTTTCTTT	CASTLQGAGTEAFF
.	TRBV7-9	TRBJ1-2	TRBD1	TGTGCCAGCGGGACGGGGCAGGGGGTCTATGGCTACACCTTC	CASGTGQGVYGYTF
.	TRBV2	TRBJ2-1	.	TGTGCCAGCAGTGACGTGAGCGAGGAGCAGTTCTTC	CASSDVSEEQFF
.	TRBV5-6	TRBJ1-5	TRBD1	TGTGCCAGCAGCTTGGGACAGGGGCTTTCGAATCAGCCCCAGCATTTT	CASSLGQGLSNQPQHF
.	TRBV27	TRBJ2-5	TRBD1	TGTGCCAGCAGTCCCAATCCCGGGACAGGGCAAGAGACCCAGTACTTC	CASSPNPGTGQETQYF
.	TRBV7-3	TRBJ2-5	.	TGTGCCAGCAGCTTACCCCACCTGGTGGGGCACCAAGAGACCCAGTACTTC	CASSLPHLVGHQETQYF
.	TRBV19	TRBJ1-6	TRBD1	TGTGCCAGTAGACGGACAGGGATTGATTCACCCCTCCACTTT	CASRRTGIDSPLHF
few	TRBV7-9	TRBJ1-1	.	TGTGCCAGCAGCTTAGTTTCGGGTGTTCGGGTCCTGAGCACTGAAGCTTTCTTT	CASSLVSGVRVLSTEAFF
.	TRBV27	TRBJ2-7	TRBD1	TGTGCCAGCAGTAAGACAGGGGGCAGCACCTACGAGCAGTACTTC	CASSKTGGSTYEQYF
.	TRBV5-6	TRBJ2-7	.	TGTGCCAGCAGCATACCACGGACACGAACCTACGAGCAGTACTTC	CASSIPRTRTYEQYF
few	TRBV12-3/TRBV12-4	TRBJ2-7	TRBD2	TGTGCCAGCACGGGACTAGCGGTAGGGGAGCAGTACTTC	CASTGLAVGEQYF
.	TRBV11-2	TRBJ2-2	.	TGTGCCAGCAGCTATCTAGTCACCGGGGAGCTGTTTTTT	CASSYLVTGELFF
.	TRBV7-9	TRBJ1-1	TRBD1	TGTGCCAGCAGCTTAGAGGACAGGGAAGCTTTCTTT	CASSLEDREAFF
.	TRBV9	TRBJ2-7	TRBD1	TGTGCCAGCAGTCACCGGGACAGTACCCACGAGCAGTACTTC	CASSHRDSTHEQYF
.	TRBV5-1	TRBJ1-2	TRBD1	TGCGCCAGCAGCTCCGGGACAGGGACCACCTATGGCTACACCTTC	CASSSGTGTTYGYTF
.	TRBV3-1/TRBV3-2	TRBJ2-1	.	TGTGCCAGCAGCGGTCTATCGCACAATGAGCAGTTCTTC	CASSGLSHNEQFF
.	TRBV9	TRBJ2-2	TRBD1	TGTGCCAGCAGCCAAGTAGACAGGGCTACCACCGGGGAGCTGTTTTTT	CASSQVDRATTGELFF
.	TRBV7-2	TRBJ2-3	TRBD2	TGTGCCAGCCCAAGCGGGGGGGGTACGCAGTATTTT	CASPSGGGTQYF
.	TRBV29-1	TRBJ1-2	.	TGCAGCGTTGCCCTCCAGGCAAACTATGGCTACACCTTC	CSVALQANYGYTF
.	TRBV24-1	TRBJ1-3	.	TGTGCCACCCAGGACTCTGGAAACACCATATATTTT	CATQDSGNTIYF
.	TRBV7-2	TRBJ1-4	TRBD1	TGTGCCAGCAGCTGGGCCGGGACAGGGAATGAAAAACTGTTTTTT	CASSWAGTGNEKLFF
.	TRBV15	TRBJ2-1	.	TGTGCCACCAGCAGAGATCAGCAGGGCGGGCAGTTCTTC	CATSRDQQGGQFF
.	TRBV6-1	TRBJ1-3	.	TGTGCCAGCAGTGAATTCGGGGGTGGAAACACCATATATTTT	CASSEFGGGNTIYF
few	TRBV5-1	TRBJ2-1	.	TGCGCCAGCATGGGGGCATATGAGCAGTTCTTC	CASMGAYEQFF
.	TRBV6-6	TRBJ2-7	TRBD1	TGTGCCAGCAGTTACTCGACCGGGACAGGGGGTAACGAGCAGTACTTC	CASSYSTGTGGNEQYF
once	TRBV25-1	TRBJ2-7	TRBD1	TGTGCCAGCAGTGAATCGGGACAGGAGTACGAGCAGTACTTC	CASSESGQEYEQYF
.	TRBV9	TRBJ2-5	TRBD2	TGTGCCAGCAGCGTAGGATTGGGGGGAGGGGATCAAGAGACCCAGTACTTC	CASSVGLGGGDQETQYF
.	TRBV11-3	TRBJ2-1	TRBD2	TGTGCCAGCAGCCGTAGCGGGGGGCACAATGAGCAGTTCTTC	CASSRSGGHNEQFF
.	TRBV9	TRBJ1-5	.	TGTGCCAGCAGCGTAGACCCAGGCAATCAGCCCCAGCATTTT	CASSVDPGNQPQHF
.	TRBV9	TRBJ1-3	.	TGTGCCAGCAGCGTAGACAGTTCTGGAAACACCATATATTTT	CASSVDSSGNTIYF
once	TRBV19	TRBJ2-1	.	TGTGCCAGTAGTATAGATTCCAGGGGCGGCAATGAGCAGTTCTTC	CASSIDSRGGNEQFF
.	TRBV9	TRBJ2-7	TRBD1	TGTGCCAGCAGCGCTCGGACAGGGGCGGCCTACGAGCAGTACTTC	CASSARTGAAYEQYF